This T cell receptor beta chain was captured by sequencing in a study of HIV-infected children after antiretroviral therapy interruption. Indicated treatment: PENTA 11 planned treatment interruption arm or continuous ART arm. From thawed PBMCs, naive CD4+ CD45RA+ CD45RO- T cells were sorted. General study results and limits: Naive CD4+ Gini coefficient rose by interruption end, suggesting clonal expansion. Minor non-naive CD45RA+ populations, like EMRA or stem memory, might contaminate naive sorts.

This CDR3 has 14 residues. V was pared by 5 bases and J by 0 bases, with 8 bases between. RNA-based 3' RACE libraries used unique molecular identifiers. TCRdb fed the 3' RACE reads into MiXCR, producing one record per CDR3 protein. The data show around 15,000 distinct CDR3 sequences, approximately 3% seen once. At least ten counts were recorded for this clonotype. Its antigen is unidentified. This rearrangement joins TRBV12-3 or TRBV12-4 to TRBJ1-5; unclear D gene. The sample in question was CD45RA+ CD4+ T cells from PBMCs, obtained from a donor given antiretroviral therapy, either interrupted or continuous. The subset here: naive CD4+ CD45RA+ CD45RO- T cells. The receptor's source is a child under 18 with HIV. The CDR3 sequence: CASSRGSSNQPQHF. The CDR3 DNA sequence: TGTGCCAGCAGTCGGGGTTCTAGCAATCAGCCCCAGCATTTT.